This T cell receptor beta chain comes out of a study of blood T cell repertoires in COVID-19. V was pared by 5 bases and J by 4 bases, with 2 bases of the junction left unmatched. Germline V gives CDR1 GTSNPN, CDR2 SVGIG (reference sequence). The CDR3 has 12 amino acids. Clones were sequenced by immunoSEQ multiplex PCR, and TCRdb holds only the in-frame ones, with some missing. The sample has some 190,000 clones; around 88% are singletons. This TCR came from a man aged 18 to 30 with active or convalescent COVID-19. V usage is TRBV30 and J usage is TRBJ2-3, with 8 bases that match TRBD2. Sequenced material: peripheral blood. The CDR3 spells CAWAGGADTQYF. The CDR3 DNA sequence: TGTGCCTGGGCGGGAGGTGCAGATACGCAGTATTTT.